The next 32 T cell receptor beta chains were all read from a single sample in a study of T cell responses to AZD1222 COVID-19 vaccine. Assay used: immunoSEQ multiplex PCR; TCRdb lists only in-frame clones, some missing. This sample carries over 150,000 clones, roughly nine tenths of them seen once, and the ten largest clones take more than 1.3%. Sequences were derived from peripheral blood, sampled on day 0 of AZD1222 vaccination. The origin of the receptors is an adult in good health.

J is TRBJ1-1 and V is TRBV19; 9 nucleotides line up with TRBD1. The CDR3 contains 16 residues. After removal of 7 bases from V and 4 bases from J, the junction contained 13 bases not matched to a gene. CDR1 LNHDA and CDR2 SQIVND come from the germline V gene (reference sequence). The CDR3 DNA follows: TGTGCCAGTAATCCAACACAGGGGGCTTTCAGCACTGAAGCTTTCTTT. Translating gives CASNPTQGAFSTEAFF.

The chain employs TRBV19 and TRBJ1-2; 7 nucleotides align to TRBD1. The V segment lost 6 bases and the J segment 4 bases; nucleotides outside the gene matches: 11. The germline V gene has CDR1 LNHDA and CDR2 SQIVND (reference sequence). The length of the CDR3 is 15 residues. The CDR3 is CASRDPRGLAYGYTF. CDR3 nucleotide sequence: TGTGCCAGTAGGGATCCGAGGGGGCTGGCCTATGGCTACACCTTC. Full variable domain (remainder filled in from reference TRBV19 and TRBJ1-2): DGGITQSPKYLFRKEGQNVTLSCEQNLNHDAMYWYRQDPGQGLRLIYYSQIVNDFQKGDIAEGYSVSREKKESFPLTVTSAQKNPTAFYLCASRDPRGLAYGYTFGSGTRLTVV.

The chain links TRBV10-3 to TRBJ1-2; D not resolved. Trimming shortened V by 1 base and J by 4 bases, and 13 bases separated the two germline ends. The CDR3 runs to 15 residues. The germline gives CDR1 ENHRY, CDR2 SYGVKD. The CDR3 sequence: CAISEWQSNVYGYTF. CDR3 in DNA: TGTGCCATCAGTGAGTGGCAGTCCAATGTCTATGGCTACACCTTC.

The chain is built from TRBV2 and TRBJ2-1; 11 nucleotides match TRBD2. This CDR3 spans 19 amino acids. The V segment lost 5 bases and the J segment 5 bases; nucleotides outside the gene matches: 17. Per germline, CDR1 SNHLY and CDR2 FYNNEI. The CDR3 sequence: CASSNPKGVGTSGHNEQFF. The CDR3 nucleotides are TGTGCCAGCAGTAATCCCAAGGGGGTGGGGACTAGCGGACACAATGAGCAGTTCTTC.

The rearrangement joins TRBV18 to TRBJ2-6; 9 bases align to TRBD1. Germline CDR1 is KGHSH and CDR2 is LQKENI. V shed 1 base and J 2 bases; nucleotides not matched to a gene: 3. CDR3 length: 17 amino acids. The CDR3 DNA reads TGTGCCAGCTCACCACAGGGACAGGGTACTGGGGCCAACGTCCTGACTTTC. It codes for CASSPQGQGTGANVLTF.

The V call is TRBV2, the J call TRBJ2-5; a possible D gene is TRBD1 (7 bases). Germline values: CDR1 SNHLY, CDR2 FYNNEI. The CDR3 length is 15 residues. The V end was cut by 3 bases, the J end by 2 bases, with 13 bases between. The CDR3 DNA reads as TGTGCCAGCAGTGATCCCGGGGGACAGCAAGAGACCCAGTACTTC. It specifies CASSDPGGQQETQYF.

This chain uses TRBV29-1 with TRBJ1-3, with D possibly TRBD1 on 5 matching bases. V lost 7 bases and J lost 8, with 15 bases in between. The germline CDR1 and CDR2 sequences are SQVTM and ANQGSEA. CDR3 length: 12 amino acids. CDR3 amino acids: CSAFREADTIYF. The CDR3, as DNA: TGCAGCGCCTTCAGGGAGGCGGACACCATATATTTT. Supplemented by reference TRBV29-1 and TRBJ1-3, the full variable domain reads SAVISQKPSRDICQRGTSLTIQCQVDSQVTMMFWYRQQPGQSLTLIATANQGSEATYESGFVIDKFPISRPNLTFSTLTVSNMSPEDSSIYLCSAFREADTIYFGEGSWLTVV.

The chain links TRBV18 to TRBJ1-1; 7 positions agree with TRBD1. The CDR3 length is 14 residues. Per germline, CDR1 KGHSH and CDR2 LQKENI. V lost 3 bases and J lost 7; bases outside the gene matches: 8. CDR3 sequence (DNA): TGTGCCAGCTCACCGCCGGGACAGATCTTTGAAGCTTTCTTT. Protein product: CASSPPGQIFEAFF.

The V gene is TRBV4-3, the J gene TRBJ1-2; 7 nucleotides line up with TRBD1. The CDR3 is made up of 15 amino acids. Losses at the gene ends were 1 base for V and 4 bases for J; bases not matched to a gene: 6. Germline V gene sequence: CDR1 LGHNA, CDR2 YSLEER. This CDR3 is CASSQGVNRGYGYTF. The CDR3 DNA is TGCGCCAGCAGCCAAGGGGTGAACAGGGGCTATGGCTACACCTTC.

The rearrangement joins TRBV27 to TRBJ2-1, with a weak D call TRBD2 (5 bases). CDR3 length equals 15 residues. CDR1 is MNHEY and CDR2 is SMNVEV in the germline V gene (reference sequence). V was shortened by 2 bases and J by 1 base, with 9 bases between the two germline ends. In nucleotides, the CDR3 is TGTGCCAGCAGTTTACTAGCAGGATCCTACAATGAGCAGTTCTTC. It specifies CASSLLAGSYNEQFF.

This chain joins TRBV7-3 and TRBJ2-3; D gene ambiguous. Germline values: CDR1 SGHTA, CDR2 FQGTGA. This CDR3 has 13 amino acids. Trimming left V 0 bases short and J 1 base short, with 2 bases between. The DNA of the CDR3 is TGTGCCAGCAGCTTAACAGGCACAGATACGCAGTATTTT. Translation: CASSLTGTDTQYF.

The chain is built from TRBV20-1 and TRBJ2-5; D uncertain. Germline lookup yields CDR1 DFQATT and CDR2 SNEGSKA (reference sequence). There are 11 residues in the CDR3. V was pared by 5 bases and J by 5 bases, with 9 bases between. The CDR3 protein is CSAGVRETQYF. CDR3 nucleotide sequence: TGCAGTGCTGGCGTGAGGGAGACCCAGTACTTC.

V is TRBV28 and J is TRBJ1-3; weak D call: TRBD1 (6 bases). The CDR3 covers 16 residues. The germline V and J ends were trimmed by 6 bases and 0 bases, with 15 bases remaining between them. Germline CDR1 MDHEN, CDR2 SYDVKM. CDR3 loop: CASSLRGQISGNTIYF. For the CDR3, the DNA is TGTGCCAGCAGCCTACGCGGACAGATCTCTGGAAACACCATATATTTT.

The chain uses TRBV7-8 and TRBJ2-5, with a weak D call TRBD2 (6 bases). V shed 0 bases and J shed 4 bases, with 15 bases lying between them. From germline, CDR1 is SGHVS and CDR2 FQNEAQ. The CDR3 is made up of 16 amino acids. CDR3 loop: CASSLASGRGGETQYF. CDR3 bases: TGTGCCAGCAGCTTAGCGTCAGGACGGGGAGGAGAGACCCAGTACTTC.

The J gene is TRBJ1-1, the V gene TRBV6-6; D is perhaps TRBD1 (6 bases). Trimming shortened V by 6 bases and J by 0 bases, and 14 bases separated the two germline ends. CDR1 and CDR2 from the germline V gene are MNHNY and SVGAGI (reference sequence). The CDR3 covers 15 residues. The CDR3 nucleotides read TGTGCCAGCAGACAGGGCGGCCGCATGAACACTGAAGCTTTCTTT. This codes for CASRQGGRMNTEAFF.

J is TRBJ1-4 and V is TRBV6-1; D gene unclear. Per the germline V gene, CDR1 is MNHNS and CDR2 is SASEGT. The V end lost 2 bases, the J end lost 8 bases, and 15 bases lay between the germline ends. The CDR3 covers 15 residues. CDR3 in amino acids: CASSESVRLSEKLFF. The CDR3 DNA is TGTGCCAGCAGTGAATCGGTCAGGTTATCGGAAAAACTGTTTTTT.

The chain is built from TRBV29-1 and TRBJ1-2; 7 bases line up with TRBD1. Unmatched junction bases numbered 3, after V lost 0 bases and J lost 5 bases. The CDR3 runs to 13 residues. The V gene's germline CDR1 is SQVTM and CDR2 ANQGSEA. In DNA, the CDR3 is TGCAGCGTTGAAGAGGGACAGATTTATGGCTACACCTTC. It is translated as CSVEEGQIYGYTF.

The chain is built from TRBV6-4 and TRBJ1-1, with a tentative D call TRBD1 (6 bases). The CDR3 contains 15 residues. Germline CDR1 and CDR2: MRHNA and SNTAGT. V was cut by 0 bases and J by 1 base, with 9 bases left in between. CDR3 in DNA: TGTGCCAGCAGTGACTCACCGGACAGGAACACTGAAGCTTTCTTT. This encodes CASSDSPDRNTEAFF.

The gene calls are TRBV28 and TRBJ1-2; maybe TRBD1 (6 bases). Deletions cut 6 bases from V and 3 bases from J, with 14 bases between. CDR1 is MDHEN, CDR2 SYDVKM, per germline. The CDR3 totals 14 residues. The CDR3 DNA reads TGTGCCAGCAGGCCCGGGGGCGCTGACTATGGCTACACCTTC. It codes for CASRPGGADYGYTF.

The DNA for the CDR3 is TGCGCCAGCAGCTTGGACGGATTGTGGGAGCAGTACTTC. Residues: CASSLDGLWEQYF. The chain joins TRBV5-1 to TRBJ2-7, with D uncertain. This CDR3 contains 13 residues. The germline V gene encodes CDR1 SGHRS and CDR2 YFSETQ. V was trimmed by 0 bases and J by 7 bases, leaving 11 bases between them.

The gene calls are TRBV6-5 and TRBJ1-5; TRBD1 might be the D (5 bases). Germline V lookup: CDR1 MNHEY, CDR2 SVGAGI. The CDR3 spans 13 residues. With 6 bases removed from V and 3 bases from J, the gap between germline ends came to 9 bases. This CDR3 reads CASRRGPNQPQHF. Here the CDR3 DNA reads TGTGCCAGCAGACGGGGACCCAATCAGCCCCAGCATTTT.

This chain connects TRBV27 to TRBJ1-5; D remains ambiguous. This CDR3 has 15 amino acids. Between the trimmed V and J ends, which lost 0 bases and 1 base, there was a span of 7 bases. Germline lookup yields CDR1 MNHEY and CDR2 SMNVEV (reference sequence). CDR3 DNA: TGTGCCAGCAGTTTATCGGGGAACAGCAATCAGCCCCAGCATTTT. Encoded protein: CASSLSGNSNQPQHF.

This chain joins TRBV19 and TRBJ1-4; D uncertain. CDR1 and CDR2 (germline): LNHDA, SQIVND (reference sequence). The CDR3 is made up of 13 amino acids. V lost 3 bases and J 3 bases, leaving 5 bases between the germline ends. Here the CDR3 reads CASSMHANEKLFF. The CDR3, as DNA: TGTGCCAGTAGTATGCACGCTAATGAAAAACTGTTTTTT.

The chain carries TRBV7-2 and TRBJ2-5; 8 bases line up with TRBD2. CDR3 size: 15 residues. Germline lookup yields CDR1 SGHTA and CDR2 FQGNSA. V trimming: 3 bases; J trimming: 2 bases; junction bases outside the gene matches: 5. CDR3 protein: CASSFGRGGQETQYF. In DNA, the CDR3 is TGTGCCAGCAGCTTTGGGCGCGGGGGGCAAGAGACCCAGTACTTC.

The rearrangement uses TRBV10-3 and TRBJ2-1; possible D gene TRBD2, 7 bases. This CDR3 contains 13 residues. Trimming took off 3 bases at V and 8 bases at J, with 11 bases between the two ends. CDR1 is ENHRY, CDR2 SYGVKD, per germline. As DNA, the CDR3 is TGTGCCATCAGTGAACAGGGAGGGGATGAGCAGTTCTTC. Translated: CAISEQGGDEQFF.

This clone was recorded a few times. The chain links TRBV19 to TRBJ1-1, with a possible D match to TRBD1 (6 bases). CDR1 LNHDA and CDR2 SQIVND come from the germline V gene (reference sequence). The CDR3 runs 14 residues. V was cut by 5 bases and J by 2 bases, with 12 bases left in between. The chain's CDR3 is CASSDGGPNTEAFF. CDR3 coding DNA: TGTGCCAGTAGTGATGGGGGGCCTAACACTGAAGCTTTCTTT.

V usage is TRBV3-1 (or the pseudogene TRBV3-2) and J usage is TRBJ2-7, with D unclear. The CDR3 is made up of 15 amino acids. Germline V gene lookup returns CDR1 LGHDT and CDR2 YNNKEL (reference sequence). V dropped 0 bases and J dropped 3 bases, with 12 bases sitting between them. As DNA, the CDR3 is TGTGCCAGCAGCCAAGATTGGCAAGTTTACTACGAGCAGTACTTC. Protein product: CASSQDWQVYYEQYF.

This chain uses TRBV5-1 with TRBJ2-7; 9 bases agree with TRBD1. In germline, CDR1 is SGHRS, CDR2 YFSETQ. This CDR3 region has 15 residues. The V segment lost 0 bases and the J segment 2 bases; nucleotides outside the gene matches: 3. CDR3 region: CASSLAGQGTYEQYF. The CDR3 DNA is TGCGCCAGCAGCTTGGCGGGACAGGGAACCTACGAGCAGTACTTC.

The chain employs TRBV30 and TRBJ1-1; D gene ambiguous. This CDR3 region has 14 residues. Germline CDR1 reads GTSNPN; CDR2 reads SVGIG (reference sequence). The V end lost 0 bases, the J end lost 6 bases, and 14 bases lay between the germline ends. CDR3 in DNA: TGTGCCTGGAGTGTACTGGGTAGGGAGGCTGAAGCTTTCTTT. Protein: CAWSVLGREAEAFF.

Here the CDR3 reads CASSLGRGVGYEQYF. Here the CDR3 DNA reads TGTGCCAGCAGCTTAGGTAGGGGGGTTGGCTACGAGCAGTACTTC. The V call is TRBV7-2, the J call TRBJ2-7; D may correspond to TRBD1 or TRBD2 (6 bases each). The germline gives CDR1 SGHTA, CDR2 FQGNSA. The CDR3 extends over 15 amino acids. Trimming stripped 1 base from V and 3 bases from J, with 13 bases between.

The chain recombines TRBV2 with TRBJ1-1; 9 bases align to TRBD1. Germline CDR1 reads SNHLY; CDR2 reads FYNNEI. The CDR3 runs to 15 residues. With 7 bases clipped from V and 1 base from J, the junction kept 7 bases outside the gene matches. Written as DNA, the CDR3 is TGTGCCAGCACCCTGACAGGGGGTGAGAACACTGAAGCTTTCTTT. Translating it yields CASTLTGGENTEAFF.

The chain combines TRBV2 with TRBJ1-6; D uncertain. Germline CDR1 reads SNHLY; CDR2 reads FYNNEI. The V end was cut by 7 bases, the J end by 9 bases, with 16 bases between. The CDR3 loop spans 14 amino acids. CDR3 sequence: CASTPRPQTSPLHF. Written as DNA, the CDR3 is TGTGCCAGCACCCCGAGGCCCCAAACTTCACCCCTCCACTTT.